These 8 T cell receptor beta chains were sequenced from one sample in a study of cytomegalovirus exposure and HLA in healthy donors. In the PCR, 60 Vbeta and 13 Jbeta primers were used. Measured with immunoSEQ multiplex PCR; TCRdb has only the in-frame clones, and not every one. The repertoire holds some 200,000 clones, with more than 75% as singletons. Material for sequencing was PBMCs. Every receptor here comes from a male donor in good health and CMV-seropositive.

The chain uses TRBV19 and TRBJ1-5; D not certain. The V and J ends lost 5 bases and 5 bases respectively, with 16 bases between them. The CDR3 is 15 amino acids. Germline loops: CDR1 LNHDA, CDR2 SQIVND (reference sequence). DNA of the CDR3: TGTGCCAGTAGTTGGGCGGCGGCGGGCGATCAGCCCCAGCATTTT. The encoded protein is CASSWAAAGDQPQHF. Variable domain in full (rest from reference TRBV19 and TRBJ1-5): DGGITQSPKYLFRKEGQNVTLSCEQNLNHDAMYWYRQDPGQGLRLIYYSQIVNDFQKGDIAEGYSVSREKKESFPLTVTSAQKNPTAFYLCASSWAAAGDQPQHFGDGTRLSIL.

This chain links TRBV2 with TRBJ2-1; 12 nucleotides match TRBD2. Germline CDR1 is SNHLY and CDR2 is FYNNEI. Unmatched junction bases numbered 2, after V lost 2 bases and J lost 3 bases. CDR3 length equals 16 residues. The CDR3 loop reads CASSELAGGFYNEQFF. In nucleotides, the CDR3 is TGTGCCAGCAGTGAACTAGCGGGAGGGTTCTACAATGAGCAGTTCTTC.

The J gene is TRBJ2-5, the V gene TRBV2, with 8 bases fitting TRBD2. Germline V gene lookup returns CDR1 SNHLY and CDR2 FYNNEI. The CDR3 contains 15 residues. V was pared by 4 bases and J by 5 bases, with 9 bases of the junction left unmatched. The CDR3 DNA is TGTGCCAGCAGTGGGGGGCAGCGGGGGTTGGAGACCCAGTACTTC. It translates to CASSGGQRGLETQYF.

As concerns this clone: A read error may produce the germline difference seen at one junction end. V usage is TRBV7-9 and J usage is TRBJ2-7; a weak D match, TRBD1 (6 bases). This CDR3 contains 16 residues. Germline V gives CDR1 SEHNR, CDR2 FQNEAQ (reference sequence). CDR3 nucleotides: TGTTCCAGCAGCTTAGCGTTAACAGGGAACTACTACGAGCAGTACTTC. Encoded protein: CSSSLALTGNYYEQYF.

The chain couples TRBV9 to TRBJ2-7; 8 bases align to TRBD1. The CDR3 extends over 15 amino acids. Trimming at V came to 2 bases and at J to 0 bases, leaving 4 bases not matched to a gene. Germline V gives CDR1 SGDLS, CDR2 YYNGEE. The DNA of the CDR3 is TGTGCCAGCAGCGTCGGACAGGGCATCTCCTACGAGCAGTACTTC. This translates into CASSVGQGISYEQYF.

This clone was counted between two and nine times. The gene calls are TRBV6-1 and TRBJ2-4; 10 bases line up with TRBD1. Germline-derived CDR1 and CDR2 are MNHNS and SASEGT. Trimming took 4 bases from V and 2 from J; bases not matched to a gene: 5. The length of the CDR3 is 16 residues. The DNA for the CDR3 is TGTGCCAGCAGTGTGCGGGACAGGGGATCCAAAAACATTCAGTACTTC. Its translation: CASSVRDRGSKNIQYF.

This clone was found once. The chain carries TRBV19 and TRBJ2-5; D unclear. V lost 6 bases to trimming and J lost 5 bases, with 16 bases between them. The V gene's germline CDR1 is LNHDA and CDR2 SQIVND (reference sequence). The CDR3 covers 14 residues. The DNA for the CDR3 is TGTGCCAGTAGGTCGTCGGGTCTGCGGGAGACCCAGTACTTC. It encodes CASRSSGLRETQYF.

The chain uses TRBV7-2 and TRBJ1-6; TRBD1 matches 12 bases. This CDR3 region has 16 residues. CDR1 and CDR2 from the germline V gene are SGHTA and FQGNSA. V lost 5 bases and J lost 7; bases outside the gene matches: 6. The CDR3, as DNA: TGTGCCAGCAGCACCCGGGACAGGGGGCAGAATTCACCCCTCCACTTT. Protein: CASSTRDRGQNSPLHF.